This T cell receptor beta chain emerged from a study of glioma-infiltrating T cells after dendritic cell vaccination. Primers: 60 V beta forward and 13 J beta reverse. Profiled with immunoSEQ multiplex PCR; TCRdb holds only in-frame clones, not every one. Of about 87,000 clones in the sample, around nine tenths were seen once. V shed 8 bases, J shed 9 bases, and the junction held 11 bases outside the gene matches. This CDR3 spans 15 amino acids. From germline, CDR1 is MRHNA and CDR2 SNTAGT. The chain is built from TRBV6-4 and TRBJ2-1; 12 bases line up with TRBD2. The sequencing here drew on blood, taken before dendritic cell vaccination. The receptor was isolated from a human donor with glioblastoma. CDR3 DNA: TGTGCCAGCTCTGAACTAGCGGGAGGACGGGCTGAGCAGTTCTTC. It is translated as CASSELAGGRAEQFF.